One and the same sample provided the 20 T cell receptor beta chains below, sequenced in a study of blood T cell repertoires in COVID-19. Clones were read by immunoSEQ multiplex PCR, and TCRdb kept only the in-frame ones, dropping some. Among 400,000 to 550,000 clones, roughly 87% were seen once, and the ten largest hold almost 2%. The sample was PBMCs or T cells enriched from blood (not recorded which). Source of these receptors: a young woman with acute COVID-19.

V usage is TRBV29-1 and J usage is TRBJ2-1; D is possibly TRBD2 (6 bases). This CDR3 contains 13 residues. Germline V gene lookup returns CDR1 SQVTM and CDR2 ANQGSEA. Trimming took off 7 bases at V and 7 bases at J, with 17 bases between the two ends. The CDR3 nucleotides read TGCAGCGCAGGGACTTGGGGTGAGAATGAGCAGTTCTTC. Translating gives CSAGTWGENEQFF.

The chain uses TRBV7-9 and TRBJ1-2, with 7 nucleotides matching TRBD1. The CDR3 spans 16 residues. CDR1 and CDR2 (germline): SEHNR, FQNEAQ (reference sequence). J gave up 4 bases and V 1 base, and 9 bases lay outside the gene matches. The CDR3 region is CASSLGRDSGPYGYTF. CDR3 nucleotides: TGTGCCAGCAGCTTAGGAAGGGACAGTGGACCCTATGGCTACACCTTC.

For the CDR3, the DNA is TGCAGTGCCGGGGCCTACGAGCAGTACTTC. It is translated as CSAGAYEQYF. The V and J genes are TRBV20-1 and TRBJ2-7; a weak D match, TRBD2 (5 bases). V shed 6 bases and J shed 2 bases, with 5 bases lying between them. Germline loops: CDR1 DFQATT, CDR2 SNEGSKA (reference sequence). The CDR3 runs to 10 residues.

In this sample, this clone turned up a few times. The chain combines TRBV11-2 with TRBJ1-3; D remains unclear. Germline V gene sequence: CDR1 SGHAT, CDR2 FQNNGV. V dropped 3 bases and J dropped 0 bases, with 9 bases sitting between them. The CDR3 sequence is 15 residues long. This CDR3 is CASSLYSSSGNTIYF. The CDR3, as DNA: TGTGCCAGCAGCTTGTACTCAAGCTCTGGAAACACCATATATTTT.

The CDR3 sequence is CASSLARRAGNYGYTF. CDR3 DNA: TGTGCCAGCAGCTTGGCTCGTCGGGCGGGGAACTATGGCTACACCTTC. V usage is TRBV5-6 and J usage is TRBJ1-2, with D hard to call. Trimming removed 0 bases from V and 2 bases from J, with 14 bases in between. Looked up from germline, CDR1 is SGHDT and CDR2 is YYEEEE. This CDR3 has 16 residues.

V and J are TRBV5-4 and TRBJ2-2; 8 nucleotides align to TRBD1. Germline CDR1 is SGHNT and CDR2 is YYREEE (reference sequence). This CDR3 is 16 amino acids long. V was clipped by 0 bases and J by 4 bases; unmatched bases: 5. The CDR3 spells CASSLGAGGFTGELFF. For the CDR3, the DNA is TGTGCCAGCAGCTTGGGAGCAGGGGGCTTCACCGGGGAGCTGTTTTTT.

This sequence joins TRBV6-5 and TRBJ2-5; D call uncertain. This CDR3 contains 13 residues. From germline, CDR1 is MNHEY and CDR2 SVGAGI. The ends were cut back, 7 bases at V and 2 bases at J, with 11 bases in the middle. In nucleotides, the CDR3 is TGTGCCAGCAAAAAAGCGAATCAAGAGACCCAGTACTTC. This sequence encodes CASKKANQETQYF.

The chain combines TRBV11-2 with TRBJ2-7, with 7 positions matching TRBD1. V lost 5 bases and J lost 10; bases outside the gene matches: 14. This CDR3 is 14 amino acids long. The germline V gene encodes CDR1 SGHAT and CDR2 FQNNGV. The chain's CDR3 is CASSHWSIQGIQYF. CDR3 DNA sequence: TGTGCCAGCAGCCATTGGTCCATACAGGGGATCCAGTACTTC.

The chain couples TRBV6-5 to TRBJ1-1; 7 bases match TRBD1. With 4 bases clipped from V and 4 bases from J, the junction kept 3 bases outside the gene matches. The CDR3 has 13 residues. The V gene's germline CDR1 is MNHEY and CDR2 SVGAGI. The CDR3 sequence is CASSFTGATEAFF. In DNA form, the CDR3 reads TGTGCCAGCAGTTTCACAGGGGCCACTGAAGCTTTCTTT.

The chain recombines TRBV28 with TRBJ1-5; TRBD1 agrees at 11 bases. The V gene end was trimmed by 6 bases and the J gene end by 6 bases; junction bases not matched to a gene: 7. Germline V CDR1 and CDR2: MDHEN, SYDVKM. This CDR3 is 15 amino acids long. The CDR3 nucleotides read TGTGCCAGCAGATCAGGACAGGGGGCAAGTCAGCCCCAGCATTTT. Amino acids: CASRSGQGASQPQHF.

The chain links TRBV2 to TRBJ1-2; no reliable D call. The CDR3 has 13 residues. Trimming took 1 base from V and 6 from J, leaving 9 bases between them. Germline CDR1 is SNHLY and CDR2 is FYNNEI. In DNA form, the CDR3 reads TGTGCCAGCAGTGAAGAACTCTTCGATGGCTACACCTTC. It translates to CASSEELFDGYTF.

For the CDR3, the DNA is TGCAGCGCACGAACAGGGAGGGATGAGCAGTTCTTC. This gives the protein CSARTGRDEQFF. The chain is built from TRBV29-1 and TRBJ2-1; D may be TRBD2 (7 bases). V gave up 7 bases and J gave up 8 bases, with 15 bases separating them. CDR1 and CDR2 from the germline V gene are SQVTM and ANQGSEA. CDR3 length: 12 amino acids.

The chain carries TRBV28 and TRBJ1-5; 7 bases match TRBD1. V gave up 11 bases and J gave up 0 bases; unmatched junction bases: 10. CDR1 MDHEN and CDR2 SYDVKM come from the germline V gene. The CDR3 is 15 amino acids. CDR3 amino acids: CACDREMASNQPQHF. The CDR3 DNA sequence: TGTGCCTGTGACAGGGAGATGGCTAGCAATCAGCCCCAGCATTTT.

V usage is TRBV28 and J usage is TRBJ1-2; 12 bases map to TRBD1. The CDR3 spans 16 residues. From germline, CDR1 is MDHEN and CDR2 SYDVKM. V lost 1 base, J lost 6 bases, and 6 bases stayed unmatched. The CDR3 DNA sequence: TGTGCCAGCAGTTTATACGGGGGACAGGGGGCCGATGGCTACACCTTC. This translates into CASSLYGGQGADGYTF.

The CDR3 region is CAGQTGGASALLPLIAKNIQYF. As DNA, the CDR3 is TGTGCCGGGCAAACAGGGGGCGCATCGGCTTTACTCCCTTTGATAGCCAAAAACATTCAGTACTTC. J is TRBJ2-4 and V is TRBV9; 9 bases match TRBD1. With V trimmed by 10 bases and J by 0 bases, 29 bases remained unmatched. Germline values: CDR1 SGDLS, CDR2 YYNGEE. The CDR3 contains 22 residues.

The chain links TRBV7-9 to TRBJ2-1; TRBD2 matches 8 bases. Trimming removed 5 bases from V and 1 base from J; junction bases left unmatched: 13. The CDR3 loop spans 18 amino acids. Germline CDR1 reads SEHNR; CDR2 reads FQNEAQ (reference sequence). The CDR3 nucleotides are TGTGCCAGCAGCCGACTCCGCCCGGGACTAGGTTCCTACAATGAGCAGTTCTTC. It encodes CASSRLRPGLGSYNEQFF.

This clone was recorded at least ten times. This chain links TRBV30 with TRBJ2-1, with 7 bases matching TRBD1. The ends lost 3 bases at V and 5 bases at J; junction bases unmatched: 10. Germline assignment: CDR1 GTSNPN and CDR2 SVGIG (reference sequence). The length of the CDR3 is 15 residues. CDR3 protein: CAWSGRDSNNNEQFF. The DNA of the CDR3 is TGTGCCTGGAGCGGCCGGGACAGCAATAACAATGAGCAGTTCTTC.

The gene calls are TRBV6-1 and TRBJ1-6; 8 positions agree with TRBD1. The germline V gene has CDR1 MNHNS and CDR2 SASEGT. V gave up 2 bases and J gave up 10 bases; unmatched junction bases: 7. There are 15 residues in the CDR3. CDR3 sequence reads: CASSEYRGSGSPLHF. For the CDR3, the DNA is TGTGCCAGCAGTGAATACAGGGGGAGTGGATCACCCCTCCACTTT.

The gene calls are TRBV27 and TRBJ2-2; D possibly corresponds to TRBD2 (5 bases). Germline V CDR1 and CDR2: MNHEY, SMNVEV (reference sequence). The V and J ends lost 10 bases and 2 bases respectively, with 14 bases between them. The CDR3 has 14 residues. Here the CDR3 DNA reads TGTGCCACCCAACCGGGGTCAAACACCGGGGAGCTGTTTTTT. Amino acid sequence: CATQPGSNTGELFF.

V gene TRBV28 combines with J gene TRBJ2-1; 8 bases match TRBD1. Per germline, CDR1 MDHEN and CDR2 SYDVKM. The junction had 19 bases not matched to a gene; V was cut back by 7 bases and J by 11 bases. This CDR3 has 16 residues. CDR3 DNA: TGTGCCAGCAATTTCGGGGGCTCAGGGGGCCCAGATCAGCAGTTCTTC. This translates into CASNFGGSGGPDQQFF.